This T cell receptor beta chain was captured by sequencing in a study of cytomegalovirus exposure and HLA in healthy donors. Findings of the study overall: For presence/absence analyses, sequencing depth was assumed to be roughly uniform across donors.

With regard to this clone: Its antigen is still unknown.

The ends lost 0 bases at V and 1 base at J; junction bases unmatched: 4. This CDR3 spans 17 amino acids. The germline V gene encodes CDR1 SGHRS and CDR2 YFSETQ. Researchers ran the PCR with 60 Vbeta and 13 Jbeta primers. Some clones are missing from TCRdb's copy, which holds only in-frame ones; the method was immunoSEQ multiplex PCR. Of some 160,000 clones listed, roughly 80% are singletons. The J gene is TRBJ2-2, the V gene TRBV5-1; 9 bases line up with TRBD2. The specimen sequenced was PBMCs. The clonotype originates from a middle-aged woman in good health and CMV-seronegative. The CDR3 sequence: CASSLGPAGGNTGELFF. DNA for the CDR3: TGCGCCAGCAGCTTGGGGCCAGCGGGAGGGAACACCGGGGAGCTGTTTTTT.